The next 11 T cell receptor beta chains were all read from a single sample in a study of OX40 agonist ivuxolimab in advanced cancers. The repertoire was sequenced with immunoSEQ multiplex PCR; TCRdb's copy has only in-frame clones and lacks some. This table holds about 25,000 clones, about nine tenths found once. The sample consisted of CD4+ or CD8+ T cells sorted from blood, taken in a trial of the OX40 agonist ivuxolimab. The source is an adult with an advanced solid tumor such as melanoma, head and neck, liver or kidney cancer.

As DNA, the CDR3 is TGCGCCAGCAGCTTGACAGGGGGACCAGACATTCAGTACTTC. The encoded protein is CASSLTGGPDIQYF. The V and J genes are TRBV5-1 and TRBJ2-4; 8 bases map to TRBD1. The CDR3 runs to 14 residues. With 1 base clipped from V and 8 bases from J, the junction kept 5 bases outside the gene matches. Germline lookup yields CDR1 SGHRS and CDR2 YFSETQ.

This sequence joins TRBV29-1 and TRBJ2-7, with 8 nucleotides matching TRBD2. This CDR3 spans 13 amino acids. Unmatched junction bases numbered 7, after V lost 7 bases and J lost 2 bases. In germline, CDR1 is SQVTM, CDR2 ANQGSEA. The CDR3 DNA is TGCAGCGCCTTAGCGGGGCAGACCTACGAGCAGTACTTC. Protein product: CSALAGQTYEQYF.

J is TRBJ2-1 and V is TRBV5-8; the D is unclear. V was shortened by 4 bases and J by 0 bases, with 11 bases between the two germline ends. CDR1 is SGHTS, CDR2 YDEGEE, per germline. The CDR3 sequence is 15 residues long. In nucleotides, the CDR3 is TGTGCCAGCAGCCTCGGAGACTTCTCCTACAATGAGCAGTTCTTC. Its protein product is CASSLGDFSYNEQFF.

The chain couples TRBV6-6 to TRBJ1-1; TRBD1 matches at 8 bases. CDR3 size: 15 residues. The V gene's germline CDR1 is MNHNY and CDR2 SVGAGI (reference sequence). The V gene end was trimmed by 8 bases and the J gene end by 3 bases; junction bases not matched to a gene: 11. The CDR3 DNA is TGTGCCAGCGTAGACCTCGGACAGGGTGACACTGAAGCTTTCTTT. Protein: CASVDLGQGDTEAFF.

This sequence joins TRBV4-3 and TRBJ2-2; unclear D gene. Between the trimmed V and J ends, which lost 0 bases and 3 bases, there was a span of 5 bases. In germline, CDR1 is LGHNA, CDR2 YSLEER. There are 14 residues in the CDR3. The CDR3 reads CASSQDGDTGELFF. As DNA, the CDR3 is TGCGCCAGCAGCCAAGATGGGGACACCGGGGAGCTGTTTTTT.

CDR3 bases: TGTGCCAGTAGCGGGACAGGTCGCAATCAGCCCCAGCATTTT. Protein: CASSGTGRNQPQHF. The gene calls are TRBV19 and TRBJ1-5; 8 bases are shared with TRBD1. J was trimmed by 2 bases and V by 6 bases; bases with no gene match: 3. Germline CDR1 LNHDA, CDR2 SQIVND (reference sequence). The CDR3 spans 14 residues. The full variable domain, in which reference TRBV19 and TRBJ1-5 provide the parts outside the CDR3, is DGGITQSPKYLFRKEGQNVTLSCEQNLNHDAMYWYRQDPGQGLRLIYYSQIVNDFQKGDIAEGYSVSREKKESFPLTVTSAQKNPTAFYLCASSGTGRNQPQHFGDGTRLSIL.

This chain links TRBV5-6 with TRBJ2-3; 10 bases fit TRBD1. The CDR3 is 14 residues long. The germline CDR1 and CDR2 sequences are SGHDT and YYEEEE. Losses at the gene ends were 4 bases for V and 4 bases for J; bases not matched to a gene: 3. The CDR3 spells CASSPGTGADTQYF. CDR3 DNA: TGTGCCAGCAGCCCCGGGACAGGGGCAGATACGCAGTATTTT.

This chain joins TRBV7-9 and TRBJ2-5; D remains ambiguous. The CDR3 length is 14 residues. CDR1 and CDR2 from the germline V gene are SEHNR and FQNEAQ (reference sequence). Between the trimmed V and J ends, which lost 6 bases and 0 bases, there was a span of 11 bases. For the CDR3, the DNA is TGTGCCAGCAGTCGCGGCCTCAACCAAGAGACCCAGTACTTC. It codes for CASSRGLNQETQYF.

The chain has TRBV7-2 and TRBJ2-1; tentatively, D is TRBD2 (6 bases). CDR3 size: 16 residues. CDR1 is SGHTA, CDR2 FQGNSA, per germline. Trimming took 2 bases from V and 0 from J, leaving 11 bases between them. DNA for the CDR3: TGTGCCAGCAGCTTATACCCTAGCGACTCCTACAATGAGCAGTTCTTC. Translated, it gives CASSLYPSDSYNEQFF.

J is TRBJ2-5 and V is TRBV5-1; D is uncertain. CDR1 and CDR2 (germline): SGHRS, YFSETQ. CDR3 length: 14 residues. Trimming cost V 0 bases and J 5 bases, with 11 bases left between them. The CDR3: CASSLEVSRETQYF. CDR3 sequence (DNA): TGCGCCAGCAGCTTGGAGGTTTCCCGGGAGACCCAGTACTTC.

This chain joins TRBV29-1 and TRBJ1-1; 8 positions match TRBD1. Germline lookup yields CDR1 SQVTM and CDR2 ANQGSEA. The V segment lost 7 bases and the J segment 1 base; nucleotides outside the gene matches: 5. The CDR3 runs to 13 residues. The CDR3 is CSASDRANTEAFF. The CDR3 DNA follows: TGCAGCGCCTCGGACAGGGCGAACACTGAAGCTTTCTTT.